A selection of T cell receptor beta chains follows, all from one sample in a study of T cell repertoires in cytomegalovirus infection. Antigens for these TCRs are unknown. TCRdb reprocessed the reads via MiXCR and lists one record per CDR3 protein. The profile shows about 890,000 distinct CDR3 sequences, around 31% of them singletons. This specimen consisted of cultured CD8+ T cells from PBMCs, obtained from culture after CMV antigen stimulation. Receptor source: a human donor in good health (CMV status not recorded). Some clones in this sample may be carry-over from other donors' samples. The CDR3 runs from the conserved cysteine through the conserved F or W. The order of the fields is clone size, J gene, D gene, V gene, CDR3 DNA, CDR3 protein. The D gene is left open where the match is weak. Size tells how often a clone was seen (once, few, many) or the class of an expanded clone, and some rows leave it out.

.,TRBJ1-1,TRBD1,TRBV6-6,TGTGCCAGCCCGAAGGGGGCGGTGAACACTGAAGCTTTCTTT,CASPKGAVNTEAFF
.,TRBJ1-1,.,TRBV6-1,TGTGCCAGCACCTACGCAGGCCGAGGGACTGAAGCTTTCTTT,CASTYAGRGTEAFF
few,TRBJ2-1,TRBD2,TRBV19,TGTGCCAGTACTCTGGGAGGGTCCAATGAGCAGTTCTTC,CASTLGGSNEQFF
.,TRBJ2-2,.,TRBV7-9,TGTGCCAGCAGCTTGTTGACAGGCCCCCGCGCGAACACCGGGGAGCTGTTTTTT,CASSLLTGPRANTGELFF
few,TRBJ1-4,.,TRBV6-5,TGTGCCAGCAGTCCCCGAGACCCCGGCTACTTTAATGAAAAACTGTTTTTT,CASSPRDPGYFNEKLFF
few,TRBJ2-2,.,TRBV7-9,TGTGCCAGCAGCTTAACCGGACAGAACACCGGGGAGCTGTTTTTT,CASSLTGQNTGELFF
few,TRBJ1-5,TRBD1,TRBV5-8,TGTGCCAGCAGCTCTCAGGGGGCGGGCCAGCCCCAGCATTTT,CASSSQGAGQPQHF
many,TRBJ2-1,.,TRBV7-8,TGTGCCAGCAGTCCGAGACAGGTCCACAATGAGCAGTTCTTC,CASSPRQVHNEQFF
.,TRBJ1-1,.,TRBV7-6,TGTGCCAGCAGCTTAAGCGGGACATGGATGTTCACTGAAGCTTTCTTT,CASSLSGTWMFTEAFF
.,TRBJ2-5,.,TRBV12-3/TRBV12-4,TGTGCCAGCAGTTTAGAGGACAGACGGAACCAAGAGACCCAGTACTTC,CASSLEDRRNQETQYF
few,TRBJ1-6,.,TRBV28,TGTGCCAGCAGTTCCTACAGGGATCGTTCACCCCTCCACTTT,CASSSYRDRSPLHF